A selection of T cell receptor beta chains follows, all from one sample in a study of blood T cell repertoires in COVID-19. TCRdb keeps only in-frame clones here, not all; method: immunoSEQ multiplex PCR. The sample gives some 90,000 clones, 86% of which show up once; approximately 1.2% is in the top ten. Sequencing input: peripheral blood. Receptors originate from a man at least 80 years old with active or convalescent COVID-19. CDR3s include the opening cysteine and the closing phenylalanine or tryptophan. D genes are given only for firm matches. Clone size appears in some rows only: once, few, many, or a class for an expanded clone.

D gene	V gene	J gene	clone size	CDR3 DNA	CDR3 protein
-	TRBV27	TRBJ1-2	-	TGTGCCAGCACCCCGAGGTTGGGTTCCGTCTATGGCTACACCTTC	CASTPRLGSVYGYTF
-	TRBV15	TRBJ1-2	-	TGTGCCACCAGCTCCGACAGGTACTCTGGCTACACCTTC	CATSSDRYSGYTF
TRBD2	TRBV7-2	TRBJ2-2	-	TGTGCCAGCAGCTTAATAGCGGGAGGGCCCTGGGAGCTGTTTTTT	CASSLIAGGPWELFF
-	TRBV4-2	TRBJ1-1	-	TGTGCCAGCAGCCAAATCGGACGGGAAACGAACACTGAAGCTTTCTTT	CASSQIGRETNTEAFF
-	TRBV7-9	TRBJ2-2	-	TGTGCCAGCAGCAAAACCCCGCGGGACTTCACCGGGGAGCTGTTTTTT	CASSKTPRDFTGELFF
-	TRBV3-1/TRBV3-2	TRBJ2-5	-	TGTGCCAGCAGCCTTCGGGTAAGGGAGACCCAGTACTTC	CASSLRVRETQYF
TRBD1	TRBV30	TRBJ1-2	-	TGTGCCTGGATGAGGGACAGGCCGGCGGGCTACACCTTC	CAWMRDRPAGYTF
-	TRBV5-1	TRBJ1-1	-	TGCGCCAGCAGCTTCGGTTTGTACCCGAACACTGAAGCTTTCTTT	CASSFGLYPNTEAFF
TRBD2	TRBV5-1	TRBJ2-3	-	TGCGCCAGCCATTTGAGTAGCGGGAGTGGTACAGATACGCAGTATTTT	CASHLSSGSGTDTQYF
-	TRBV24-1	TRBJ2-5	-	TGTGCCACCAGTGACTACGGGGTAGAGACCCAGTACTTC	CATSDYGVETQYF
-	TRBV2	TRBJ2-1	-	TGTGCCAGCGGAGTAACCCCGTGGCGCGACCTCTTC	CASGVTPWRDLF
-	TRBV4-2	TRBJ2-5	-	TGTGCCAGCAGCCAATCCAGCGCCAGGGGCTACGAGACCCAGTACTTC	CASSQSSARGYETQYF
-	TRBV11-2	TRBJ2-7	-	TGTGCCAGCAGCCACGCCCTAGGGCGGGGGCCCTACGAGCAGTACTTC	CASSHALGRGPYEQYF
TRBD1	TRBV15	TRBJ2-1	-	TGTGCCACCAGCAGAACGGGACAGGCGTCCTACAATGAGCAGTTCTTC	CATSRTGQASYNEQFF
TRBD2	TRBV5-5	TRBJ2-2	-	TGTGCCAGCAGCCCCCGGGTAGCGGGAGACAACGGGGAGCTGTTTTTT	CASSPRVAGDNGELFF
-	TRBV9	TRBJ1-1	-	TGTGCCAGCAGCGTAGGTAACATGAACACTGAAGCTTTCTTT	CASSVGNMNTEAFF
-	TRBV11-2	TRBJ1-2	-	TGTGCCAGCAGCATCCCCGGGATACACTATGGCTACACCTTC	CASSIPGIHYGYTF
TRBD1	TRBV30	TRBJ1-1	-	TGTGCCTGGACACCAGGGGGCGGAGAAGCTTTCTTT	CAWTPGGGEAFF
-	TRBV12-3/TRBV12-4	TRBJ1-1	-	TGTGCCAGCAGACTCCGGGATAACACTGAAGCTTTCTTT	CASRLRDNTEAFF
-	TRBV24-1	TRBJ2-1	-	TGTGCCACCAGTGATTTTGAGGAAAGACCTTACAATGAGCAGTTCTTC	CATSDFEERPYNEQFF
-	TRBV4-3	TRBJ1-2	-	TGCGCCAGCAGCCAAGCGGACAGAGCTAACTATGGCTACACCTTC	CASSQADRANYGYTF
-	TRBV10-1	TRBJ2-7	-	TGCGCCAGCAGACCCACAAAAATCTCGGGGGAGCAGTACTTC	CASRPTKISGEQYF
-	TRBV29-1	TRBJ1-1	-	TGCAGCGTTGACGGGAGTAGCACTGAAGCTTTCTTT	CSVDGSSTEAFF
TRBD2	TRBV5-1	TRBJ2-3	-	TGCGCCAGCAGCTGGGGACTAGATCGGACAGATACGCAGTATTTT	CASSWGLDRTDTQYF
TRBD2	TRBV4-3	TRBJ2-2	-	TGCGCCAGCAGCCAGGGACTAGCGGGAGTGTTGGGTGGGGAGCTGTTTTTT	CASSQGLAGVLGGELFF
TRBD1	TRBV28	TRBJ1-2	once	TGTGCCAGCAGTTTATCGGTGCCGGGACAGGGGGCGTTCGGCTACACCTTC	CASSLSVPGQGAFGYTF
-	TRBV12-5	TRBJ2-7	-	TGTGCTAGTGGCCCCCGGGGGAAGGGGACGTACGAGCAGTACTTC	CASGPRGKGTYEQYF
-	TRBV12-3/TRBV12-4	TRBJ2-1	-	TGTGCCAGCAGTGTGAGGTTTGAGCAGTTCTTC	CASSVRFEQFF